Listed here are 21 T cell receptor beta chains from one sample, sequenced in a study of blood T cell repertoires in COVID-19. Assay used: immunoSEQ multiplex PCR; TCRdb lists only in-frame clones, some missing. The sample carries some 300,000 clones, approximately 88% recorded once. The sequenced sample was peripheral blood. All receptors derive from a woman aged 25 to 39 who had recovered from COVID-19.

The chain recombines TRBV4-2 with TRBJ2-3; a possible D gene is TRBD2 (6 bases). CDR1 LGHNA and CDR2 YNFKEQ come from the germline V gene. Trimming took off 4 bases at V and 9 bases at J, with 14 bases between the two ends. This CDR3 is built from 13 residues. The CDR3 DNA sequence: TGTGCCAGCAGCCCAACAGACGGAGGGACGCAGTATTTT. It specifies CASSPTDGGTQYF.

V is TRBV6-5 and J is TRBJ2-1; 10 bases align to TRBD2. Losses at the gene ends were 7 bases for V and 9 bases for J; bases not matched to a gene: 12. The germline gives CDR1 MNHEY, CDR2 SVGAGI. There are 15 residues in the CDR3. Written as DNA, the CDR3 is TGTGCCAGCACCCAGGGGCTAGCGGGGGAAATTGAGCAGTTCTTC. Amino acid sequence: CASTQGLAGEIEQFF.

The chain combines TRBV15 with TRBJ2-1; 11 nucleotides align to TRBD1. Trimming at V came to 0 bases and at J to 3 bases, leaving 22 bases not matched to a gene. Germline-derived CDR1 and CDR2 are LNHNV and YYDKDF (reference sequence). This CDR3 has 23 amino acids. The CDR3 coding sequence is TGTGCCACCAGCAGAGACAGGACAGGGGGCTCCCCGTGGCGGGGGAAGGGCTACAATGAGCAGTTCTTC. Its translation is CATSRDRTGGSPWRGKGYNEQFF.

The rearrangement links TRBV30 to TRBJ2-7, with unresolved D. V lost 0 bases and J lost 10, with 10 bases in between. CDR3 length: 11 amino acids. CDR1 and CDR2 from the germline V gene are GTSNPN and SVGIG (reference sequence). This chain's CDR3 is CAWSVLGLQYF. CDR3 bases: TGTGCCTGGAGTGTACTTGGGCTCCAGTACTTC.

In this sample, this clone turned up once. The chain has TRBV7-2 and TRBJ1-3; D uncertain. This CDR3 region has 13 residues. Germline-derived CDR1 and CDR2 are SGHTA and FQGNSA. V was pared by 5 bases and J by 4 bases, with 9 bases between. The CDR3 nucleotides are TGTGCCAGCAGCCTTTTCCCCGGAAACACCATATATTTT. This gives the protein CASSLFPGNTIYF.

CDR3 sequence: CASSLEAGGPLRKTQYF. The CDR3 DNA follows: TGTGCCAGCAGCTTAGAGGCGGGCGGCCCCCTTCGGAAGACCCAGTACTTC. The V gene is TRBV7-2, the J gene TRBJ2-5, with a tentative D call TRBD2 (5 bases). V was trimmed by 1 base and J by 6 bases, leaving 21 bases between them. Germline loops: CDR1 SGHTA, CDR2 FQGNSA. This CDR3 contains 17 residues.

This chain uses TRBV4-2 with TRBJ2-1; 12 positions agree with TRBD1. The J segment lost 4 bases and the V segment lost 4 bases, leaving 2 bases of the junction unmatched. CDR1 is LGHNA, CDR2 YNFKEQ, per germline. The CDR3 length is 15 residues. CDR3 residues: CASSRDRGQYNEQFF. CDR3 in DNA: TGTGCCAGCAGCCGGGACAGGGGGCAATACAATGAGCAGTTCTTC.

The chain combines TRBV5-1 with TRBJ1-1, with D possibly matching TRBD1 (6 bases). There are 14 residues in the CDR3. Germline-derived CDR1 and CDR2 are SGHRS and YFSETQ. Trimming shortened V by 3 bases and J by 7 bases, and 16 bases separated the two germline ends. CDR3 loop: CASSSSGQLREAFF. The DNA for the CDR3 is TGCGCCAGCAGCTCGTCTGGACAGCTTCGTGAAGCTTTCTTT.

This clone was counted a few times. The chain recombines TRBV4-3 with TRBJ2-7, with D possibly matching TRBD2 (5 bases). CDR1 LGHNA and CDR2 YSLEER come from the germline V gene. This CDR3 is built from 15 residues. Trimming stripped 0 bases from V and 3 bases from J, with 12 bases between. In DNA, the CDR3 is TGCGCCAGCAGCCAAGAGAAGGCCGGACTCTACGAGCAGTACTTC. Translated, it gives CASSQEKAGLYEQYF.

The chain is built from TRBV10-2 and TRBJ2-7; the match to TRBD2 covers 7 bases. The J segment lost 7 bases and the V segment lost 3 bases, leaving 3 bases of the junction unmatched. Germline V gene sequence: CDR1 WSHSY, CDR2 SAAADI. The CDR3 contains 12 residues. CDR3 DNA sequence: TGCGCCAGCAGTGAAGTTAGCGGGGAGCAGTACTTC. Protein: CASSEVSGEQYF.

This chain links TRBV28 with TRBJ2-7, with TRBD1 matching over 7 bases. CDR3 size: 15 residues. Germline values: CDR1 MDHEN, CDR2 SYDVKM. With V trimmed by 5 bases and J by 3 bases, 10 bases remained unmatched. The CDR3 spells CASSQPGTASYEQYF. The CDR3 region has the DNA TGTGCCAGCAGTCAGCCCGGGACAGCAAGCTACGAGCAGTACTTC.

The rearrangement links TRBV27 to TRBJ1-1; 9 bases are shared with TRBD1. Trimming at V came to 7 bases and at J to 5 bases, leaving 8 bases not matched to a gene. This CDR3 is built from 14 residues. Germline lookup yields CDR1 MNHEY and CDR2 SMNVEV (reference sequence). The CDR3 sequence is CASNTGGSPTEAFF. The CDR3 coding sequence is TGTGCCAGCAACACAGGGGGCTCACCGACTGAAGCTTTCTTT.

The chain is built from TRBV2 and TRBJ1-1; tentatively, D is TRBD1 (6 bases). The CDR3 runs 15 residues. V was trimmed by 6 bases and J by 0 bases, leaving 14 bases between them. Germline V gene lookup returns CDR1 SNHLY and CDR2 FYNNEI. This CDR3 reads CASRSFGQMNTEAFF. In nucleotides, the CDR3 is TGTGCCAGCAGATCCTTCGGACAGATGAACACTGAAGCTTTCTTT.

CDR3 sequence reads: CASWGGDTEAFF. The CDR3 nucleotides read TGCGCCAGCTGGGGGGGTGACACTGAAGCTTTCTTT. The chain is built from TRBV5-1 and TRBJ1-1; D might be TRBD1 (5 bases). This CDR3 region has 12 residues. With 7 bases removed from V and 3 bases from J, the gap between germline ends came to 10 bases. In germline, CDR1 is SGHRS, CDR2 YFSETQ.

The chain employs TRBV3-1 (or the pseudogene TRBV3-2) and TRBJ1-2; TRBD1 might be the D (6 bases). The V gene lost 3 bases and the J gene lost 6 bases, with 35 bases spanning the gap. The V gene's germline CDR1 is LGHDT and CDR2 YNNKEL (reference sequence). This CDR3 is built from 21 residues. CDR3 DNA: TGTGCCAGCAGCCATCGGACAGAGAGTATGAGAGTTTGGAACAGGCTAAATGGCTACACCTTC. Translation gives CASSHRTESMRVWNRLNGYTF.

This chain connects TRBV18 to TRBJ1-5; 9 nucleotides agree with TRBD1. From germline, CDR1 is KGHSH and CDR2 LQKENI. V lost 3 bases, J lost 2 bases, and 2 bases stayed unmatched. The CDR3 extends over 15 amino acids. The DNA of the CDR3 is TGTGCCAGCTCACCGGACAGGGGTCGCAATCAGCCCCAGCATTTT. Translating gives CASSPDRGRNQPQHF. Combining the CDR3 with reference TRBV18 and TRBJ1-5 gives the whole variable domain NAGVMQNPRHLVRRRGQEARLRCSPMKGHSHVYWYRQLPEEGLKFMVYLQKENIIDESGMPKERFSAEFPKEGPSILRIQQVVRGDSAAYFCASSPDRGRNQPQHFGDGTRLSIL.

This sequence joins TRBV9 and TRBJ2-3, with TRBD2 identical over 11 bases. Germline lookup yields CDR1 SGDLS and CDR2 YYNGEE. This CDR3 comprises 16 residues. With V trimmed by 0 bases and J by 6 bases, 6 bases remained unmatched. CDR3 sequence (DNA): TGTGCCAGCAGCGTAGGGCTAGCGGGGGGTGGGGATACGCAGTATTTT. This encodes CASSVGLAGGGDTQYF.

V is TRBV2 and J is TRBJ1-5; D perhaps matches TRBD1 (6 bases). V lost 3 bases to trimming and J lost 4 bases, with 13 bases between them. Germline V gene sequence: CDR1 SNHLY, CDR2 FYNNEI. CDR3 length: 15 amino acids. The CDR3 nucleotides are TGTGCCAGCAGTGATCGTACAGGGAATAATCAGCCCCAGCATTTT. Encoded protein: CASSDRTGNNQPQHF.

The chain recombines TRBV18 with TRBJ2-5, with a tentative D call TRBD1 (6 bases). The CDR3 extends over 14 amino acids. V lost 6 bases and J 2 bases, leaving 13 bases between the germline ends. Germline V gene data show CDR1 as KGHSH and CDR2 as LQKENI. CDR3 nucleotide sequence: TGTGCCAGCTCCTTGGCAGGGGCGCAAGAGACCCAGTACTTC. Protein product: CASSLAGAQETQYF. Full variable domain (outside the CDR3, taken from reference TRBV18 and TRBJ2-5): NAGVMQNPRHLVRRRGQEARLRCSPMKGHSHVYWYRQLPEEGLKFMVYLQKENIIDESGMPKERFSAEFPKEGPSILRIQQVVRGDSAAYFCASSLAGAQETQYFGPGTRLLVL.

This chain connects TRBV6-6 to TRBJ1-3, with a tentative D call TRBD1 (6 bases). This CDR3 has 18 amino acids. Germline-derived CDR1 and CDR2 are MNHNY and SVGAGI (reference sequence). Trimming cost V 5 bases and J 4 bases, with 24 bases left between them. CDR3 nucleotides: TGTGCCAGCAGTCTAATCCACAGGGCCAGCGCGGGCGGAAACACCATATATTTT. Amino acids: CASSLIHRASAGGNTIYF.

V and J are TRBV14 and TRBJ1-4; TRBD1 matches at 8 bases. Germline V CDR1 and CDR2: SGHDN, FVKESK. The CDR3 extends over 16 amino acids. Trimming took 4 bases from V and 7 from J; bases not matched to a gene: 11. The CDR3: CASSLDRGVTGEKLFF. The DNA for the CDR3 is TGTGCCAGCAGCCTAGACAGGGGAGTCACCGGTGAAAAACTGTTTTTT.